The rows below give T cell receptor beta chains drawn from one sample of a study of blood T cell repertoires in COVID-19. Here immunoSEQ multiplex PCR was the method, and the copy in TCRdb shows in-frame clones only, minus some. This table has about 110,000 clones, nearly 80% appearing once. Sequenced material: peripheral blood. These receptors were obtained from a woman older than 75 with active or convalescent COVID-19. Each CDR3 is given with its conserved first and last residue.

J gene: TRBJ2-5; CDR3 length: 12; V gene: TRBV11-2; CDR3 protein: CASSLVEETQYF
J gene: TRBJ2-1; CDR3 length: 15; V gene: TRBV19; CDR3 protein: CATKTSGRASGEQFF
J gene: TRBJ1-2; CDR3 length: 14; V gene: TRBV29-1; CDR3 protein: CSVEGKKGPYGYTF
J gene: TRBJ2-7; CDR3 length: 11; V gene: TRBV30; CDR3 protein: CAWNRGYEQYF
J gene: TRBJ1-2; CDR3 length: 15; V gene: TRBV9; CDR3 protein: CASSVDRGRDYGYTF
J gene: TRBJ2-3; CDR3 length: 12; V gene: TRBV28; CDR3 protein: CASSFNVRTQYF
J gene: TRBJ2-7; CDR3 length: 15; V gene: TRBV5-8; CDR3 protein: CASSLVGGVSYEQYF
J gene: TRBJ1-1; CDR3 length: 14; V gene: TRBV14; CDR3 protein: CASRRGREDTEAFF
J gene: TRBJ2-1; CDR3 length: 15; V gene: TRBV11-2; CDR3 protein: CASSGTSGNYNEQFF
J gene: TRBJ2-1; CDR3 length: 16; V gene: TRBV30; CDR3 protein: CAGTRASGSWDVEQFF
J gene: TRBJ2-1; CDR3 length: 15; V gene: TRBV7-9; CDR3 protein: CASSSLAGGVDEQFF
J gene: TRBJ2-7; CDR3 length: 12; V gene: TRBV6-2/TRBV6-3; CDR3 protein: CASSGDSYEQYF
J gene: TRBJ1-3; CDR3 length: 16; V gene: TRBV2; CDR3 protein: CASTLLGELAGNTIYF
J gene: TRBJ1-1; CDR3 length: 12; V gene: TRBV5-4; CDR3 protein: CASSFGGTEAFF
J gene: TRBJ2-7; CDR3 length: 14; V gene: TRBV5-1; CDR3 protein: CASSLQGSSYEQYF
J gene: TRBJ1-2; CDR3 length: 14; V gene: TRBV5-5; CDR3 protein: CASSGELRNYGYTF
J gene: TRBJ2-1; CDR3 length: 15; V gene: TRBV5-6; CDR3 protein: CASSSLAGGRDEQFF
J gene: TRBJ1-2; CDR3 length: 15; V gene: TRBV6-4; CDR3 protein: CASSEGGTGTLGYTF
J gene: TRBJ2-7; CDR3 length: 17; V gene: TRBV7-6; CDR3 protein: CASSTNPRTSGSYEQYF
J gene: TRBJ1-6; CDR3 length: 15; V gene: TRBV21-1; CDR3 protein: CASSKGPQPNSPLHF
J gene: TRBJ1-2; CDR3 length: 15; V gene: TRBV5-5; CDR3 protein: CASSPLTGEGYGYTF
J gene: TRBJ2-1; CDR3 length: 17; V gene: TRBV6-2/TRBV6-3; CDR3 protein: CASSFLRTSGNYNEQFF
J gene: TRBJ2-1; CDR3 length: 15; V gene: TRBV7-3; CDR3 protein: CASSLLGQEGSEQFF
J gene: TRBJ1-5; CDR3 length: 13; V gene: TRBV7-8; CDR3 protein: CASSPGANQPQHF
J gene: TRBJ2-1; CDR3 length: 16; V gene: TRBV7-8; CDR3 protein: CASSLSGGTSYNEQFF
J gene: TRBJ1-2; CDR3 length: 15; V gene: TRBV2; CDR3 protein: CASSEYRDSPTGYTF
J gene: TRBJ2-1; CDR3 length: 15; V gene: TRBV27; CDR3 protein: CASSLNGRGRNEQFF
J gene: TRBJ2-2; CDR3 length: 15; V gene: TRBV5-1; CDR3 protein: CASSLGAPSTGELFF
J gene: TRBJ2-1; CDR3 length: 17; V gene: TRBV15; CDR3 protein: CATSPSGGRSGYNEQFF
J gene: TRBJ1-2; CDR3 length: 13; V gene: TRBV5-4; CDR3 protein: CASSFQEDYGYTF
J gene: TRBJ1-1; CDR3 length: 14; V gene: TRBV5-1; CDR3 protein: CASSLGQRTTEAFF
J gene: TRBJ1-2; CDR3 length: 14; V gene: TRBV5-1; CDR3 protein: CASSLAQGHYGYTF
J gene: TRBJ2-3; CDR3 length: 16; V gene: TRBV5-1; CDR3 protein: CASSLGTSGSTDTQYF
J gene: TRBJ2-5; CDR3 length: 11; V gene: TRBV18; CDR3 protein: CASSPEETQYF
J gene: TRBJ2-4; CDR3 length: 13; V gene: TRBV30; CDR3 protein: CAWSRNRGYIQYF
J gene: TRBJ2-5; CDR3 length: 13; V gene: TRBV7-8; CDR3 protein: CASSPPREETQYF
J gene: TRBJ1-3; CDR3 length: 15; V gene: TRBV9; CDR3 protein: CASSPGGGSGNTIYF
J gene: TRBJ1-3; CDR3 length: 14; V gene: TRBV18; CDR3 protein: CASSPGTPGNTIYF
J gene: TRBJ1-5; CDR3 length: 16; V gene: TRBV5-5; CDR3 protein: CASSLVGGRGHEPQHF
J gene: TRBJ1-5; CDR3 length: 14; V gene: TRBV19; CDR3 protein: CASSKDREVEPQHF
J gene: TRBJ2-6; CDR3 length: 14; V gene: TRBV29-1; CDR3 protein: CSAKEGSGANVLTF
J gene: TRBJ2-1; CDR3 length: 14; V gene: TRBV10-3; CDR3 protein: CAIRQRDLYGEQFF
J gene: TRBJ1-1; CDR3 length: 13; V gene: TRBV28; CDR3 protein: CASRLQGPPEAFF
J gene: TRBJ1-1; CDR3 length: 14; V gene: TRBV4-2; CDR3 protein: CASRRVGDSTEAFF
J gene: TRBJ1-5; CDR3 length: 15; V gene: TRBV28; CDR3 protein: CASSPWDRGPQPQHF
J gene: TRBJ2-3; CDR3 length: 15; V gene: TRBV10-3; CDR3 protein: CAISDLNAGTDTQYF
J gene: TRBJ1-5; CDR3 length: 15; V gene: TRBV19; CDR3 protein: CASSMGHWLDQPQHF
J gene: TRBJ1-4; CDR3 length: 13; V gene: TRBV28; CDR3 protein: CASSIQSGEKLFF
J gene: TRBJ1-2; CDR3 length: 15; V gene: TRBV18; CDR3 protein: CASSPPLSRGDGYTF
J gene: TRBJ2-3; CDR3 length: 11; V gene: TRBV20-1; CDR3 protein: CSAYRTDTQYF
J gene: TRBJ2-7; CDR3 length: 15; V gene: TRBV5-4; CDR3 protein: CASSQGQGLHLRQYF
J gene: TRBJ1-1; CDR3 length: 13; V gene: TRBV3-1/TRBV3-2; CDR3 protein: CASRRQGDTEAFF
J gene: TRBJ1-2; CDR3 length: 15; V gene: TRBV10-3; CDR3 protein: CALRQGAETSYGYTF